These 2 T cell receptor beta chains share one sample of origin, sequenced in a study of identical twins. From the 5' RACE reads, TCRdb called clonotypes with MiXCR, one entry per CDR3 protein. The table records roughly 490,000 distinct CDR3 sequences, 13% to 15% of them present only once. In addition, the sample was reused for a study of yellow fever vaccine responses in identical twins.

Sample: CD4+ T cells sorted from blood. These receptors were collected from a woman younger than 35 in good health.

Only a few counts were recorded for this clonotype. This chain joins TRBV25-1 and TRBJ2-1, with 8 bases matching TRBD2. The CDR3 is 16 residues long. Germline V gene lookup returns CDR1 MGHDK and CDR2 SYGVNS. The V gene end was trimmed by 7 bases and the J gene end by 3 bases; junction bases not matched to a gene: 11. The CDR3 DNA follows: TGTGCCAGCAACCCCGAACCGGGACTAGACTACAATGAGCAGTTCTTC. Translation gives CASNPEPGLDYNEQFF.

The chain uses TRBV29-1 and TRBJ1-1; 9 nucleotides match TRBD1. CDR1 is SQVTM and CDR2 is ANQGSEA in the germline V gene. The CDR3 extends over 14 amino acids. V gave up 4 bases and J gave up 4 bases; unmatched junction bases: 7. This CDR3 reads CSVARDRDFTEAFF. The DNA for the CDR3 is TGCAGCGTTGCCCGGGACAGGGATTTCACTGAAGCTTTCTTT.